These 9 T cell receptor beta chains originate from one sample sequenced in a study of blood T cell repertoires in COVID-19. Libraries were prepared by immunoSEQ multiplex PCR; TCRdb keeps only in-frame clonotypes and omits some of them. The sample lists tens of thousands of clones; about nine tenths were seen once. Input material: peripheral blood. Receptor source: a man in his sixties with COVID-19, enrolled during active disease.

The chain recombines TRBV7-2 with TRBJ1-1; no firm D call. The CDR3 is made up of 14 amino acids. Trimming cost V 5 bases and J 0 bases, with 10 bases left between them. Germline values: CDR1 SGHTA, CDR2 FQGNSA. The CDR3 sequence: CASSPIGVNTEAFF. In nucleotides, the CDR3 is TGTGCCAGCAGCCCTATCGGAGTGAACACTGAAGCTTTCTTT. The variable domain in full, completed from reference TRBV7-2 and TRBJ1-1, reads GAGVSQSPSNKVTEKGKDVELRCDPISGHTALYWYRQSLGQGLEFLIYFQGNSAPDKSGLPSDRFSAERTGGSVSTLTIQRTQQEDSAVYLCASSPIGVNTEAFFGQGTRLTVV.

V usage is TRBV5-1 and J usage is TRBJ2-7; 7 nucleotides align to TRBD2. With 0 bases clipped from V and 7 bases from J, the junction kept 7 bases outside the gene matches. In germline, CDR1 is SGHRS, CDR2 YFSETQ. The CDR3 runs to 14 residues. This CDR3 reads CASSLVAGAGEQYF. The CDR3 region has the DNA TGCGCCAGCAGCTTGGTGGCGGGAGCAGGTGAGCAGTACTTC. Full variable domain (outside the CDR3, taken from reference TRBV5-1 and TRBJ2-7): KAGVTQTPRYLIKTRGQQVTLSCSPISGHRSVSWYQQTPGQGLQFLFEYFSETQRNKGNFPGRFSGRQFSNSRSEMNVSTLELGDSALYLCASSLVAGAGEQYFGPGTRLTVT.

The J gene is TRBJ1-2, the V gene TRBV5-1; 8 bases align to TRBD1. The germline V gene encodes CDR1 SGHRS and CDR2 YFSETQ. V was clipped by 0 bases and J by 7 bases; unmatched bases: 5. The CDR3 length is 14 residues. In nucleotides, the CDR3 is TGCGCCAGCAGCTTGGGACAGGGGTATGGTGGCTACACCTTC. This sequence encodes CASSLGQGYGGYTF.

V usage is TRBV6-2 or TRBV6-3 and J usage is TRBJ2-1, with 7 bases matching TRBD2. This CDR3 contains 17 residues. In germline, CDR1 is MNHEY, CDR2 SVGEGT. Trimming took 3 bases from V and 4 from J; bases not matched to a gene: 12. This CDR3 is CASSYQEELAVYNEQFF. In DNA, the CDR3 is TGTGCCAGCAGTTATCAGGAGGAGCTAGCGGTTTACAATGAGCAGTTCTTC.

The V and J genes are TRBV27 and TRBJ2-7, with unresolved D. Germline V gene lookup returns CDR1 MNHEY and CDR2 SMNVEV (reference sequence). V dropped 6 bases and J dropped 4 bases, with 16 bases sitting between them. The CDR3 is 14 residues long. The CDR3: CASSLTPRSYEQYF. Here the CDR3 DNA reads TGTGCCAGCAGCCTTACCCCGCGATCTTACGAGCAGTACTTC.

This clone was seen once. The CDR3 loop reads CASSPDSYGYTF. The DNA of the CDR3 is TGTGCCAGCAGTCCGGACAGCTATGGCTACACCTTC. The V and J genes are TRBV27 and TRBJ1-2; D is possibly TRBD1 (6 bases). The CDR3 is 12 residues long. V shed 5 bases and J shed 4 bases, with 8 bases lying between them. Germline lookup yields CDR1 MNHEY and CDR2 SMNVEV (reference sequence).

The V gene is TRBV29-1, the J gene TRBJ1-3; 9 bases fit TRBD1. V trimming: 8 bases; J trimming: 3 bases; junction bases outside the gene matches: 8. The germline gives CDR1 SQVTM, CDR2 ANQGSEA. There are 14 residues in the CDR3. The CDR3 DNA reads as TGCAGCTTCCGGGACAGGGTCAATGGAAACACCATATATTTT. Translated, it gives CSFRDRVNGNTIYF. Full variable domain (rest looked up from reference TRBV29-1 and TRBJ1-3): SAVISQKPSRDICQRGTSLTIQCQVDSQVTMMFWYRQQPGQSLTLIATANQGSEATYESGFVIDKFPISRPNLTFSTLTVSNMSPEDSSIYLCSFRDRVNGNTIYFGEGSWLTVV.

On this clone: The same CDR3 arises from other DNA sequences in this sample as well. This sequence joins TRBV5-1 and TRBJ1-1; no firm D call. The CDR3 sequence is 13 residues long. In germline, CDR1 is SGHRS, CDR2 YFSETQ. The germline V and J ends were trimmed by 3 bases and 2 bases, with 8 bases remaining between them. CDR3 in amino acids: CASSSTGNTEAFF. The DNA for the CDR3 is TGCGCCAGCAGCTCGACGGGAAACACTGAAGCTTTCTTT.

The chain combines TRBV6-2 or TRBV6-3 with TRBJ2-7; 10 nucleotides agree with TRBD2. Germline V gene sequence: CDR1 MNHEY, CDR2 SVGEGT. The V gene end was trimmed by 5 bases and the J gene end by 4 bases; junction bases not matched to a gene: 5. This CDR3 comprises 14 residues. CDR3 region: CASSLGLAVYEQYF. The CDR3 bases are TGTGCCAGCAGTCTTGGACTAGCGGTATACGAGCAGTACTTC.